Listed below are T cell receptor beta chains from one sample, sequenced in a study of T cell clonotyping in hematopoietic cell transplantation. The data were produced by immunoSEQ multiplex PCR, yet TCRdb's version contains in-frame clones alone and is incomplete. The data contain about 28,000 clones, about 93% of them singletons. The sequences come from peripheral blood mononuclear cells, collected before stem cell transplant. The receptors originated from a middle-aged man with acute myeloid leukemia. Some clones in this sample may be carry-over from other donors' samples. CDR3s include the opening cysteine and the closing phenylalanine or tryptophan. D genes are given only for firm matches. For some rows the clone size is stated as once, few or many, or as a class when expanded; others skip it.

CDR3 length: 16; D gene: NA; V gene: TRBV28; J gene: TRBJ2-3; clone size: NA; CDR3 DNA: TGTGCCAGCCCGGCCCCGGGCGGGATTAGCACAGATACGCAGTATTTT; CDR3 protein: CASPAPGGISTDTQYF
CDR3 length: 15; D gene: TRBD1; V gene: TRBV4-2; J gene: TRBJ1-6; clone size: NA; CDR3 DNA: TGTGCCAGCAGCCAAGATCAGGGGGCTCGATCACCCCTCCACTTT; CDR3 protein: CASSQDQGARSPLHF
CDR3 length: 19; D gene: TRBD2; V gene: TRBV11-2; J gene: TRBJ2-1; clone size: once; CDR3 DNA: TGTGCCAGCAGCCGAGACGGGACTAGCGGGAGTCCCTCCTACAATGAGCAGTTCTTC; CDR3 protein: CASSRDGTSGSPSYNEQFF
CDR3 length: 14; D gene: NA; V gene: TRBV6-5; J gene: TRBJ2-2; clone size: NA; CDR3 DNA: TGTGCCAGCAGTCCTAGCGCAAGGATCGGGGAGCTGTTTTTT; CDR3 protein: CASSPSARIGELFF
CDR3 length: 13; D gene: NA; V gene: TRBV19; J gene: TRBJ1-5; clone size: NA; CDR3 DNA: TGTGCCAGTAGTAGGACAGTAGGTCAGCCCCAGCATTTT; CDR3 protein: CASSRTVGQPQHF
CDR3 length: 15; D gene: TRBD2; V gene: TRBV7-9; J gene: TRBJ2-7; clone size: NA; CDR3 DNA: TGTGCCAGCAGCTCGGGGCTCCGGGGGGTTACCGAGCAGTACTTC; CDR3 protein: CASSSGLRGVTEQYF
CDR3 length: 15; D gene: NA; V gene: TRBV6-5; J gene: TRBJ1-6; clone size: once; CDR3 DNA: TGTGCCAGCAGTTTCTTTGAGACAGCCACCTCACCCCTCCACTTT; CDR3 protein: CASSFFETATSPLHF
CDR3 length: 15; D gene: TRBD1; V gene: TRBV6-5; J gene: TRBJ1-5; clone size: NA; CDR3 DNA: TGTGCCAGCAGTTACTCCGGGACAGGGGACCAGCCCCAGCATTTT; CDR3 protein: CASSYSGTGDQPQHF
CDR3 length: 12; D gene: NA; V gene: TRBV5-4; J gene: TRBJ2-3; clone size: NA; CDR3 DNA: TGTGCCAGCAGCTTCGAGGCAGATACGCAGTATTTT; CDR3 protein: CASSFEADTQYF
CDR3 length: 13; D gene: NA; V gene: TRBV29-1; J gene: TRBJ2-7; clone size: NA; CDR3 DNA: TGCAGCGTTGCGGTACCTTTCGCCTACGAGCAGTACTTC; CDR3 protein: CSVAVPFAYEQYF
CDR3 length: 13; D gene: NA; V gene: TRBV5-6; J gene: TRBJ2-7; clone size: NA; CDR3 DNA: TGTGCCAGCAGCTTAGGCATCCCCTACGAGCAGTACTTC; CDR3 protein: CASSLGIPYEQYF
CDR3 length: 16; D gene: TRBD2; V gene: TRBV5-8; J gene: TRBJ2-1; clone size: NA; CDR3 DNA: TGTGCCAGCAGCTTGGCGGGGGGAAGCTCCTACAATGAGCAGTTCTTC; CDR3 protein: CASSLAGGSSYNEQFF
CDR3 length: 16; D gene: NA; V gene: TRBV11-3; J gene: TRBJ2-2; clone size: NA; CDR3 DNA: TGTGCCAGCAGCTCCGGGGCCAACGCGAACACCGGGGAGCTGTTTTTT; CDR3 protein: CASSSGANANTGELFF
CDR3 length: 21; D gene: TRBD1; V gene: TRBV2; J gene: TRBJ2-7; clone size: NA; CDR3 DNA: TGTGCCAGCGGGAATACACCCGGGACAGGGGGCCTCGCCCGCAAGTCAAGCGAGCAGTACTTC; CDR3 protein: CASGNTPGTGGLARKSSEQYF
CDR3 length: 12; D gene: NA; V gene: TRBV13; J gene: TRBJ2-7; clone size: NA; CDR3 DNA: TGTGCCAGCAGCCTCCGTTCCTACGAGCAGTACTTC; CDR3 protein: CASSLRSYEQYF
CDR3 length: 13; D gene: NA; V gene: TRBV19; J gene: TRBJ1-5; clone size: NA; CDR3 DNA: TGTGCCAGTAGTATACAGACTAATCAGCCCCAGCATTTT; CDR3 protein: CASSIQTNQPQHF
CDR3 length: 14; D gene: NA; V gene: TRBV28; J gene: TRBJ2-3; clone size: NA; CDR3 DNA: TGTGCCAGCAGCCCCAGAGTATTGTCAGATACGCAGTATTTT; CDR3 protein: CASSPRVLSDTQYF
CDR3 length: 16; D gene: TRBD1; V gene: TRBV4-2; J gene: TRBJ1-4; clone size: few; CDR3 DNA: TGTGCCAGCAGCCAAACTTGGACAGGACAAAATGAAAAACTGTTTTTT; CDR3 protein: CASSQTWTGQNEKLFF
CDR3 length: 14; D gene: TRBD1; V gene: TRBV5-1; J gene: TRBJ1-2; clone size: NA; CDR3 DNA: TGCGCCAGCAGCACGTCCGGGACAGGGGTTGGCTACACCTTC; CDR3 protein: CASSTSGTGVGYTF
CDR3 length: 16; D gene: NA; V gene: TRBV2; J gene: TRBJ2-3; clone size: NA; CDR3 DNA: TGTGCCAGCAGTGAAGGCACAGCGGGCCCGAGGGATACGCAGTATTTT; CDR3 protein: CASSEGTAGPRDTQYF
CDR3 length: 16; D gene: NA; V gene: TRBV5-1; J gene: TRBJ2-7; clone size: NA; CDR3 DNA: TGCGCCAGCAGCTTGCGTGAACAGGGCGGAACCTACGAGCAGTACTTC; CDR3 protein: CASSLREQGGTYEQYF
CDR3 length: 17; D gene: TRBD2; V gene: TRBV28; J gene: TRBJ2-7; clone size: NA; CDR3 DNA: TGTGCCAGCCGCCCAAGAAAGCTAGCGGGAGGGCCCCACGAGCAGTACTTC; CDR3 protein: CASRPRKLAGGPHEQYF
CDR3 length: 14; D gene: NA; V gene: TRBV11-2; J gene: TRBJ2-5; clone size: NA; CDR3 DNA: TGTGCCAGCAGCCTGACAGTATCGGGCGAGACCCAGTACTTC; CDR3 protein: CASSLTVSGETQYF
CDR3 length: 14; D gene: NA; V gene: TRBV28; J gene: TRBJ1-4; clone size: NA; CDR3 DNA: TGTGCCAGCAGTTTAAGGGCAGGGAGAGAAAAACTGTTTTTT; CDR3 protein: CASSLRAGREKLFF
CDR3 length: 16; D gene: NA; V gene: TRBV6-1; J gene: TRBJ1-3; clone size: once; CDR3 DNA: TGTGCCAGCAGTGAAGGGAACGCTCGCTCTGGAAACACCATATATTTT; CDR3 protein: CASSEGNARSGNTIYF
CDR3 length: 13; D gene: NA; V gene: TRBV5-1; J gene: TRBJ1-1; clone size: NA; CDR3 DNA: TGCGCCAGCAGCTCTGGGTCTAACACTGAAGCTTTCTTT; CDR3 protein: CASSSGSNTEAFF
CDR3 length: 15; D gene: TRBD2; V gene: TRBV7-2; J gene: TRBJ2-1; clone size: NA; CDR3 DNA: TGTGCCAGCAGCATACTAGCGGACTCCTACAATGAGCAGTTCTTC; CDR3 protein: CASSILADSYNEQFF
CDR3 length: 13; D gene: NA; V gene: TRBV10-3; J gene: TRBJ2-5; clone size: NA; CDR3 DNA: TGTGCCATCAGTGAACCGGGGGTTGAGACCCAGTACTTC; CDR3 protein: CAISEPGVETQYF
CDR3 length: 16; D gene: TRBD1; V gene: TRBV19; J gene: TRBJ1-5; clone size: NA; CDR3 DNA: TGTGCCAGTAGGGCCCGGGACAGGGCTCGCAATCAGCCCCAGCATTTT; CDR3 protein: CASRARDRARNQPQHF
CDR3 length: 13; D gene: NA; V gene: TRBV7-2; J gene: TRBJ1-2; clone size: NA; CDR3 DNA: TGTGCCAGCAGCCTCTTCCTGGCAGGCGGCTACACCTTC; CDR3 protein: CASSLFLAGGYTF
CDR3 length: 13; D gene: NA; V gene: TRBV28; J gene: TRBJ2-7; clone size: NA; CDR3 DNA: TGTGCCAGCAGGACGGGCCTCACCTACGAGCAGTACTTC; CDR3 protein: CASRTGLTYEQYF
CDR3 length: 11; D gene: NA; V gene: TRBV7-9; J gene: TRBJ2-7; clone size: once; CDR3 DNA: TGTGCCAGCAGCTTCGACAGGGAGCAGTACTTC; CDR3 protein: CASSFDREQYF
CDR3 length: 14; D gene: NA; V gene: TRBV19; J gene: TRBJ1-2; clone size: NA; CDR3 DNA: TGTGCCAGTAGTTCAAACCAGAAAAGCTATGGCTACACCTTC; CDR3 protein: CASSSNQKSYGYTF
CDR3 length: 11; D gene: TRBD2; V gene: TRBV5-4; J gene: TRBJ2-1; clone size: once; CDR3 DNA: TGTGCCAGCAGCCTCGCGGGAGTGCAGTTCTTC; CDR3 protein: CASSLAGVQFF
CDR3 length: 13; D gene: NA; V gene: TRBV5-1; J gene: TRBJ2-7; clone size: once; CDR3 DNA: TGCGCCAGCAGCGTGAGGGTCGGGTACGAGCAGTACTTC; CDR3 protein: CASSVRVGYEQYF
CDR3 length: 14; D gene: NA; V gene: TRBV28; J gene: TRBJ1-6; clone size: NA; CDR3 DNA: TGTGCCAGCAACTTGGACATTAGAGCGTCGCCCCTCCACTTT; CDR3 protein: CASNLDIRASPLHF
CDR3 length: 15; D gene: NA; V gene: TRBV7-9; J gene: TRBJ1-4; clone size: NA; CDR3 DNA: TGTGCCAGCAGCTTAGTCGGGGGACTAAGTGAAAAACTGTTTTTT; CDR3 protein: CASSLVGGLSEKLFF
CDR3 length: 14; D gene: NA; V gene: TRBV28; J gene: TRBJ2-7; clone size: NA; CDR3 DNA: TGTGCCAGCAGTCCCCCGTGGGGAACGAACGAGCAGTACTTC; CDR3 protein: CASSPPWGTNEQYF
CDR3 length: 15; D gene: NA; V gene: TRBV18; J gene: TRBJ1-1; clone size: NA; CDR3 DNA: TGTGCCAGCTCACCAGGGGTGATCATGAACACTGAAGCTTTCTTT; CDR3 protein: CASSPGVIMNTEAFF
CDR3 length: 14; D gene: NA; V gene: TRBV10-3; J gene: TRBJ2-1; clone size: NA; CDR3 DNA: TGTGCCATCAGTGAGCGTCAAAGTTACAATGAGCAGTTCTTC; CDR3 protein: CAISERQSYNEQFF
CDR3 length: 15; D gene: TRBD1; V gene: TRBV7-9; J gene: TRBJ1-5; clone size: NA; CDR3 DNA: TGTGCCAGCAGCTTAGATGGACAGGGTAATCAGCCCCAGCATTTT; CDR3 protein: CASSLDGQGNQPQHF
CDR3 length: 14; D gene: NA; V gene: TRBV5-1; J gene: TRBJ2-7; clone size: once; CDR3 DNA: TGCGCCAGCAGCTTTTATTCTGGGGGTCGGGAGCAGTACTTC; CDR3 protein: CASSFYSGGREQYF
CDR3 length: 11; D gene: NA; V gene: TRBV2; J gene: TRBJ2-1; clone size: NA; CDR3 DNA: TGTGCCAGCAGCGTATACAATGAGCAGTTCTTC; CDR3 protein: CASSVYNEQFF
CDR3 length: 15; D gene: NA; V gene: TRBV19; J gene: TRBJ1-3; clone size: NA; CDR3 DNA: TGTGCCAGTAGTCCCCCAGGCTCCTCTGGAAACACCATATATTTT; CDR3 protein: CASSPPGSSGNTIYF
CDR3 length: 14; D gene: NA; V gene: TRBV5-4; J gene: TRBJ2-5; clone size: once; CDR3 DNA: TGTGCCAGCAGCTTGGATAGTCTGGGGGCGACCCAGTACTTC; CDR3 protein: CASSLDSLGATQYF
CDR3 length: 12; D gene: TRBD1; V gene: TRBV28; J gene: TRBJ1-4; clone size: NA; CDR3 DNA: TGTGCCAGCAGTTCGTCGGACAGGGAACTGTTTTTT; CDR3 protein: CASSSSDRELFF
CDR3 length: 14; D gene: NA; V gene: TRBV27; J gene: TRBJ1-4; clone size: once; CDR3 DNA: TGTGCCAGCAGTTCAGGGGCAGGGGAGCTTAAACTGTTTTTT; CDR3 protein: CASSSGAGELKLFF
CDR3 length: 14; D gene: NA; V gene: TRBV6-5; J gene: TRBJ2-7; clone size: NA; CDR3 DNA: TGTGCCAGCAGTACGGGACTGACGACCTACGAGCAGTACTTC; CDR3 protein: CASSTGLTTYEQYF
CDR3 length: 16; D gene: NA; V gene: TRBV27; J gene: TRBJ2-1; clone size: NA; CDR3 DNA: TGTGCCAGCAGTTTAACAGGGACTTCCGCCTACAATGAGCAGTTCTTC; CDR3 protein: CASSLTGTSAYNEQFF
CDR3 length: 15; D gene: TRBD1; V gene: TRBV29-1; J gene: TRBJ1-2; clone size: NA; CDR3 DNA: TGCAGCGTTGAAGATGCTGAAGGGGGCAACTATGGCTACACCTTC; CDR3 protein: CSVEDAEGGNYGYTF
CDR3 length: 15; D gene: NA; V gene: TRBV7-2; J gene: TRBJ1-2; clone size: once; CDR3 DNA: TGTGCCAGCAGCTTAGCCCGGGACACTAACTATGGCTACACCTTC; CDR3 protein: CASSLARDTNYGYTF
CDR3 length: 14; D gene: TRBD1; V gene: TRBV2; J gene: TRBJ1-1; clone size: NA; CDR3 DNA: TGTGCCAAAGAACTCCAGGGGGAGAACACTGAAGCTTTCTTT; CDR3 protein: CAKELQGENTEAFF